The 2 T cell receptor beta chains presented below share a single source sample, sequenced in a study of cytomegalovirus exposure and HLA in healthy donors. Primers included in the PCR were 60 Vbeta and 13 Jbeta primers. The protocol was immunoSEQ multiplex PCR, while the TCRdb copy is restricted to in-frame clones and leaves out a portion. The data hold approximately 130,000 clones, with approximately 78% observed a single time. The specimen sequenced was PBMCs. The receptor source for this set is a woman aged 45-60 years in good health and CMV-seropositive.

The chain carries TRBV5-1 and TRBJ1-1; D gene uncertain. CDR3 length: 15 residues. The V end lost 0 bases, the J end lost 0 bases, and 9 bases lay between the germline ends. Germline lookup yields CDR1 SGHRS and CDR2 YFSETQ. CDR3 sequence (DNA): TGCGCCAGCAGCTTGGCAAACAGACTGAACACTGAAGCTTTCTTT. Translated: CASSLANRLNTEAFF.

The chain carries TRBV5-1 and TRBJ1-1; possibly TRBD1 for D (6 bases). V lost 3 bases to trimming and J lost 4 bases, with 13 bases between them. CDR1 is SGHRS and CDR2 is YFSETQ in the germline V gene. The CDR3 is 14 residues long. CDR3 sequence: CASSSQGGITEAFF. CDR3 nucleotides: TGCGCCAGCAGCTCCCAAGGGGGTATCACTGAAGCTTTCTTT.